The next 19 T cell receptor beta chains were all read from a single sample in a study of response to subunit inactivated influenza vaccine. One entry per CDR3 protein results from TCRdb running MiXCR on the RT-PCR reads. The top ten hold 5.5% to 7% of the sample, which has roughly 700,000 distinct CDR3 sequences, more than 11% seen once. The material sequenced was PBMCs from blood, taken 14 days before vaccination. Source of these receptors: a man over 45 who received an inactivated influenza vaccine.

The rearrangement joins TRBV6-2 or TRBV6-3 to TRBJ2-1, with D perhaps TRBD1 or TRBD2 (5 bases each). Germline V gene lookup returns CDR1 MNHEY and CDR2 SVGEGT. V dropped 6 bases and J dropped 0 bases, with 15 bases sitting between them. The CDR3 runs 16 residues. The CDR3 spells CASRSGHLDSYNEQFF. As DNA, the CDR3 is TGTGCCAGCAGGAGCGGACATCTAGACTCCTACAATGAGCAGTTCTTC.

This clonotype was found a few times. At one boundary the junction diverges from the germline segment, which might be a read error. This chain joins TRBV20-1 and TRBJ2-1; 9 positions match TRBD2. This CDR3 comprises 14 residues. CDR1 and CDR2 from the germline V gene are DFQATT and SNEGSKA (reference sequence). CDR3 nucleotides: TGCAGTGCAAGAGCGGGAGGAATTTACAATGAGCAGTTCTTC. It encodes CSARAGGIYNEQFF.

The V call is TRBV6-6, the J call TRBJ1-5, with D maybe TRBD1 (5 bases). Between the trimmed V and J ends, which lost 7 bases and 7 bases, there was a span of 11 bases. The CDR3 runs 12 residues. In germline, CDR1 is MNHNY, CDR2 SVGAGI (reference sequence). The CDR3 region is CASNEGRQPQHF. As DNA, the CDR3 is TGTGCCAGCAACGAGGGGAGGCAGCCCCAGCATTTT.

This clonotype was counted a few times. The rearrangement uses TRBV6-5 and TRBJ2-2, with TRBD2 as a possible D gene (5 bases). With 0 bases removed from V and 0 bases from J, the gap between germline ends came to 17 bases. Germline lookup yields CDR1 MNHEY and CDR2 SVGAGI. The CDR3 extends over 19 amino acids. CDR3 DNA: TGTGCCAGCAGTTACTCGAGGCGGGCCGGGCAGTCGAACACCGGGGAGCTGTTTTTT. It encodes CASSYSRRAGQSNTGELFF.

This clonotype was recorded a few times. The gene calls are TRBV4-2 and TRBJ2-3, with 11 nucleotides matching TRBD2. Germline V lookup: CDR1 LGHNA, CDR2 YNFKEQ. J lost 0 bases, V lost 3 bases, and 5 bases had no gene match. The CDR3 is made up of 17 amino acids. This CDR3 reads CASSQGTSGKSTDTQYF. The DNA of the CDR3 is TGTGCCAGCAGCCAGGGGACTAGCGGAAAGAGCACAGATACGCAGTATTTT.

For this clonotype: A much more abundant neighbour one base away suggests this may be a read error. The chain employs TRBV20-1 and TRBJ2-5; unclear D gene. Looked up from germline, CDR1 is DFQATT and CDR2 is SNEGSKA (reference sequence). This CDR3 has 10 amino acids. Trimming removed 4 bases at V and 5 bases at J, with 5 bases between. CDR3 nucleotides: TGCAGTGCTATAACCGAGACCCAGTACTTC. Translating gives CSAITETQYF.

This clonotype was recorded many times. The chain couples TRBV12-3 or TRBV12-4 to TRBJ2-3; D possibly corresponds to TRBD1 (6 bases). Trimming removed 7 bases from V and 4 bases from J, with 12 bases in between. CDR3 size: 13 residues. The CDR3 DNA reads TGTGCCAGCAACACCCCAGGGGCAGATACGCAGTATTTT. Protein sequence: CASNTPGADTQYF.

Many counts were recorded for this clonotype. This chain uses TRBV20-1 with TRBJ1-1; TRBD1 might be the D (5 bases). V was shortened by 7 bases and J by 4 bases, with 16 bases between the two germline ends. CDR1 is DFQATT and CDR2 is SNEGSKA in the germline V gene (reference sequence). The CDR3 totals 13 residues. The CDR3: CSVGQGPSTEAFF. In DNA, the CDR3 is TGCAGTGTTGGGCAGGGTCCATCCACTGAAGCTTTCTTT.

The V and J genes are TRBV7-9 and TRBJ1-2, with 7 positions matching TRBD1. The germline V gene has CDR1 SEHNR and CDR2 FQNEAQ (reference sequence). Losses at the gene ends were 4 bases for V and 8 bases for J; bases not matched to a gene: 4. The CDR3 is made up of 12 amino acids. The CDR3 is CASSSQGGGYTF. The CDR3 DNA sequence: TGTGCCAGCAGCTCTCAGGGGGGCGGCTACACCTTC.

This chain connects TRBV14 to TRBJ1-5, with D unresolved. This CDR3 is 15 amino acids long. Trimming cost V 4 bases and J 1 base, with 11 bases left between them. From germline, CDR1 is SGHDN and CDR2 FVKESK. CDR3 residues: CASSPPTRSNQPQHF. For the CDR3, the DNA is TGTGCCAGCAGCCCCCCTACGCGGAGCAATCAGCCCCAGCATTTT.

This CDR3 is CASSKLAGGVHEQFF. The CDR3 DNA sequence: TGCGCCAGCAGCAAATTAGCGGGGGGCGTCCATGAGCAGTTCTTC. The V gene is TRBV5-1, the J gene TRBJ2-1, with 10 bases lining up with TRBD2. The CDR3 length is 15 residues. The V gene end was trimmed by 4 bases and the J gene end by 8 bases; junction bases not matched to a gene: 9. CDR1 and CDR2 (germline): SGHRS, YFSETQ.

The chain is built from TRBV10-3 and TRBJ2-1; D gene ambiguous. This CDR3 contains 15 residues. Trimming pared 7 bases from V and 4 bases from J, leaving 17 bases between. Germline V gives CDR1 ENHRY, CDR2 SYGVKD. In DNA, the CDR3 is TGTGCCATCAAGTCCGAAGCAAGAGGTTACAATGAGCAGTTCTTC. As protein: CAIKSEARGYNEQFF.

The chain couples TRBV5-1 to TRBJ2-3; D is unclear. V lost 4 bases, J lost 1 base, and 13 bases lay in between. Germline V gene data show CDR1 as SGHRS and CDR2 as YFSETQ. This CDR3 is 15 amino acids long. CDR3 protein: CASSLRGFRTDTQYF. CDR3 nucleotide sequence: TGCGCCAGCAGCCTTCGCGGATTCCGCACAGATACGCAGTATTTT.

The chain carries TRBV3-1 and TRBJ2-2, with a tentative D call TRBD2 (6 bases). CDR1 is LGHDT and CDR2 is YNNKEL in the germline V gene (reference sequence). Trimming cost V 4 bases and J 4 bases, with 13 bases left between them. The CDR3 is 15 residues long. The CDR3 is CASSPLLGGTGELFF. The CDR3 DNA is TGTGCCAGCAGCCCCCTCCTGGGGGGCACCGGGGAGCTGTTTTTT.

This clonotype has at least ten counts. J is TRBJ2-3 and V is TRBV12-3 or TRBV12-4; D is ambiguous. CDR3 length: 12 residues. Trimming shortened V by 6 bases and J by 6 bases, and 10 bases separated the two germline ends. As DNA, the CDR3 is TGTGCCAGCAGGCTAGGGTCTGATACGCAGTATTTT. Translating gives CASRLGSDTQYF.

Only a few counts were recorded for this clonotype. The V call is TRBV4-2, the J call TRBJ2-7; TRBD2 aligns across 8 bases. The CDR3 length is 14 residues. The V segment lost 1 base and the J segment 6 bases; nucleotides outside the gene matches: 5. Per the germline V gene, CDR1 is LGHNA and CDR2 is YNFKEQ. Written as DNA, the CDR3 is TGTGCCAGCAGCCAAGCCGGGGGGGGGGTCGAGCAGTACTTC. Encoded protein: CASSQAGGGVEQYF.

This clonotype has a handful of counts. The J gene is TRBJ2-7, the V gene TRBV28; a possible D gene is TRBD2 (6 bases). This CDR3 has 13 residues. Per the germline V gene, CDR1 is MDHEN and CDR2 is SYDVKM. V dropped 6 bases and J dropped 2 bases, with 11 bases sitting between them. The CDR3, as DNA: TGTGCCAGCAGCACCTGGAGGGCCTACGAGCAGTACTTC. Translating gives CASSTWRAYEQYF.

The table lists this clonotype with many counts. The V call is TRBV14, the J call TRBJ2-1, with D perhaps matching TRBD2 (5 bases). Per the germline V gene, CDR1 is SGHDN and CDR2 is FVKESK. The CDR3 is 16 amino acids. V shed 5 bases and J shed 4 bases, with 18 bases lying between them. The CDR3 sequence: CASSETTYYSYNEQFF. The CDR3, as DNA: TGTGCCAGCAGCGAGACTACCTATTACTCTTACAATGAGCAGTTCTTC.

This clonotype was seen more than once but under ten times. The CDR3 reads CASSQGGRVSGANVLTF. CDR3 nucleotides: TGTGCCAGCAGCCAGGGTGGCAGGGTTTCTGGGGCCAACGTCCTGACTTTC. The genes are TRBV3-1 and TRBJ2-6, with D tentatively TRBD1 (5 bases). This CDR3 comprises 17 residues. V was pared by 3 bases and J by 1 base, with 13 bases between. Germline V gene lookup returns CDR1 LGHDT and CDR2 YNNKEL (reference sequence).